What follows are 31 T cell receptor beta chains derived from one specimen sequenced in a study of shared clonotypes between healthy human individuals. Only in-frame clones appear in the TCRdb table, and some are missing; sequencing was by immunoSEQ multiplex PCR. The sample has 2.5 million or so clones; more than 90% are singletons. The sequencing input was naive CD4+ T cells sorted from blood. The subset is: CD45RA+ positively selected. These receptors were taken from a man younger than 30 in good health.

This chain uses TRBV5-1 with TRBJ1-2; maybe TRBD1 (6 bases). Trimming removed 0 bases at V and 3 bases at J, with 15 bases between. The CDR3 spans 16 residues. Per the germline V gene, CDR1 is SGHRS and CDR2 is YFSETQ. CDR3 protein: CASSLELGASHYGYTF. CDR3 nucleotide sequence: TGCGCCAGCAGCTTGGAATTGGGGGCTTCCCACTATGGCTACACCTTC.

Concerning this clone itself: The same CDR3 arises from other DNA sequences in this sample as well. The genes are TRBV9 and TRBJ2-7; 8 nucleotides match TRBD1. Germline loops: CDR1 SGDLS, CDR2 YYNGEE. CDR3 length: 14 residues. Germline trimming cut 0 bases from V and 7 bases from J; bases unmatched to any gene: 6. The CDR3 nucleotides read TGTGCCAGCAGCGTAGGGCAGGGGGCGCGTGAGCAGTACTTC. It is translated as CASSVGQGAREQYF. The full variable domain, rest sourced from reference TRBV9 and TRBJ2-7, is DSGVTQTPKHLITATGQRVTLRCSPRSGDLSVYWYQQSLDQGLQFLIQYYNGEERAKGNILERFSAQQFPDLHSELNLSSLELGDSALYFCASSVGQGAREQYFGPGTRLTVT.

J is TRBJ1-3 and V is TRBV6-5; D is undetermined. The CDR3 runs 16 residues. The V end was cut by 0 bases, the J end by 0 bases, with 9 bases between. Per the germline V gene, CDR1 is MNHEY and CDR2 is SVGAGI. CDR3 sequence (DNA): TGTGCCAGCAGTTACTCGATCCAGTTCTCTGGAAACACCATATATTTT. This encodes CASSYSIQFSGNTIYF.

This sequence joins TRBV9 and TRBJ2-5; TRBD2 is a possible D gene (5 bases). The CDR3 has 16 amino acids. CDR1 is SGDLS, CDR2 YYNGEE, per germline. V lost 2 bases and J 1 base, leaving 15 bases between the germline ends. The CDR3 reads CASSVGQAVLQETQYF. CDR3 nucleotide sequence: TGTGCCAGCAGCGTGGGTCAAGCGGTACTCCAAGAGACCCAGTACTTC.

V gene TRBV27 combines with J gene TRBJ2-7; 10 positions match TRBD1. The germline gives CDR1 MNHEY, CDR2 SMNVEV (reference sequence). V dropped 5 bases and J dropped 6; count of bases not matched to a gene: 4. The CDR3 has 13 residues. CDR3 DNA sequence: TGTGCCAGCAGTCTCTGGACAGGGGGCGAGCAGTACTTC. This gives the protein CASSLWTGGEQYF.

The V gene is TRBV29-1, the J gene TRBJ2-7; perhaps TRBD1 as D (5 bases). Trimming took 6 bases from V and 1 from J, leaving 16 bases between them. The CDR3 sequence is 14 residues long. From germline, CDR1 is SQVTM and CDR2 ANQGSEA. The CDR3 loop reads CSVETESKSYEQYF. The CDR3 bases are TGCAGCGTAGAGACAGAATCGAAATCCTACGAGCAGTACTTC.

Remarks on this clone: The same CDR3 is also encoded by other DNA sequences in this sample. V and J are TRBV11-2 and TRBJ1-2; possibly TRBD1 for D (6 bases). Trimming pared 1 base from V and 7 bases from J, leaving 7 bases between. Germline V gene lookup returns CDR1 SGHAT and CDR2 FQNNGV. The CDR3 covers 12 residues. CDR3 bases: TGTGCCAGCAGCTTAGCAGGGGTTGGCTACACCTTC. Encoded protein: CASSLAGVGYTF.

The chain couples TRBV5-5 to TRBJ1-1; D is perhaps TRBD1 (5 bases). The CDR3 spans 13 residues. Per the germline V gene, CDR1 is SGHKS and CDR2 is YYEKEE (reference sequence). The V end was cut by 2 bases, the J end by 2 bases, with 7 bases between. Here the CDR3 reads CASSLQENTEAFF. The CDR3 region has the DNA TGTGCCAGCAGCTTACAGGAAAACACTGAAGCTTTCTTT.

The chain uses TRBV6-5 and TRBJ2-4; D perhaps matches TRBD2 (7 bases). The V gene lost 5 bases and the J gene lost 6 bases, with 14 bases spanning the gap. From germline, CDR1 is MNHEY and CDR2 SVGAGI. This CDR3 has 14 amino acids. Written as DNA, the CDR3 is TGTGCCAGCAGTGCGGGGGCTAGTCTAAACATTCAGTACTTC. Its translation: CASSAGASLNIQYF.

This chain uses TRBV2 with TRBJ2-2, with 9 bases aligning to TRBD1. The CDR3 sequence is 16 residues long. Germline V CDR1 and CDR2: SNHLY, FYNNEI. The trim removed 5 bases at V and 5 bases at J, leaving 9 bases unmatched. The CDR3 here is CASSPLDRGGTGELFF. CDR3 sequence (DNA): TGTGCCAGCAGTCCCTTAGACAGGGGGGGGACCGGGGAGCTGTTTTTT.

V and J are TRBV5-6 and TRBJ1-5, with a weak D call TRBD1 (6 bases). V shed 4 bases and J shed 3 bases, with 14 bases lying between them. Germline lookup yields CDR1 SGHDT and CDR2 YYEEEE. CDR3 length: 15 residues. This CDR3 reads CASSASGVFNQPQHF. DNA of the CDR3: TGTGCCAGCAGCGCATCAGGGGTCTTCAATCAGCCCCAGCATTTT. Based on the CDR3 plus reference TRBV5-6 and TRBJ1-5, the full variable domain is DAGVTQSPTHLIKTRGQQVTLRCSPKSGHDTVSWYQQALGQGPQFIFQYYEEEERQRGNFPDRFSGHQFPNYSSELNVNALLLGDSALYLCASSASGVFNQPQHFGDGTRLSIL.

The chain couples TRBV5-1 to TRBJ2-3, with 12 nucleotides matching TRBD1. Germline CDR1 and CDR2: SGHRS and YFSETQ. V was clipped by 4 bases and J by 0 bases; unmatched bases: 6. The CDR3 is 17 residues long. CDR3 residues: CASSIGTGGRSTDTQYF. CDR3 in DNA: TGCGCCAGCAGCATCGGGACAGGGGGCCGGAGCACAGATACGCAGTATTTT.

V gene TRBV19 combines with J gene TRBJ2-6; no clear D gene. Trimming shortened V by 8 bases and J by 1 base, and 12 bases separated the two germline ends. CDR1 is LNHDA, CDR2 SQIVND, per germline (reference sequence). This CDR3 has 15 amino acids. CDR3 sequence reads: CASRILNSGANVLTF. Written as DNA, the CDR3 is TGTGCCAGTCGAATCCTCAATTCTGGGGCCAACGTCCTGACTTTC.

This clone was counted once. The chain couples TRBV7-9 to TRBJ2-7, with D perhaps TRBD1 or TRBD2 (5 bases each). This CDR3 is built from 14 residues. Germline V lookup: CDR1 SEHNR, CDR2 FQNEAQ (reference sequence). The ends were cut back, 2 bases at V and 2 bases at J, with 10 bases in the middle. CDR3 region: CASSLMLGAYEQYF. CDR3 sequence (DNA): TGTGCCAGCAGCTTAATGCTGGGGGCCTACGAGCAGTACTTC.

The chain employs TRBV5-4 and TRBJ1-1; D is possibly TRBD1 (6 bases). V lost 1 base and J lost 3, with 10 bases in between. Germline V gives CDR1 SGHNT, CDR2 YYREEE (reference sequence). The CDR3 covers 14 residues. CDR3 amino acids: CASSLTGMDTEAFF. CDR3 nucleotides: TGTGCCAGCAGCTTGACAGGGATGGACACTGAAGCTTTCTTT.

The genes are TRBV9 and TRBJ2-1; no clear D gene. The length of the CDR3 is 11 residues. Trimming took off 4 bases at V and 7 bases at J, with 6 bases between the two ends. CDR1 and CDR2 from the germline V gene are SGDLS and YYNGEE. CDR3 region: CASSTRNEQFF. The CDR3 bases are TGTGCCAGCAGCACACGGAATGAGCAGTTCTTC.

The genes are TRBV7-6 and TRBJ2-1, with a possible D match to TRBD2 (5 bases). CDR1 and CDR2 (germline): SGHVS, FNYEAQ. The CDR3 is 15 residues long. With 2 bases removed from V and 2 bases from J, the gap between germline ends came to 10 bases. The DNA for the CDR3 is TGTGCCAGCAGCTTATTAGGAGGTCCCTACAATGAGCAGTTCTTC. Translation: CASSLLGGPYNEQFF.

The V call is TRBV2, the J call TRBJ1-6; no definite D call. Trimming took 2 bases from V and 6 from J, leaving 8 bases between them. Germline CDR1 reads SNHLY; CDR2 reads FYNNEI. This CDR3 is 14 amino acids long. CDR3 protein: CASSELGSNSPLHF. The DNA of the CDR3 is TGTGCCAGCAGTGAACTGGGGTCTAATTCACCCCTCCACTTT.

The chain recombines TRBV18 with TRBJ2-7; 7 bases are shared with TRBD1. The trim removed 5 bases at V and 6 bases at J, leaving 7 bases unmatched. This CDR3 is built from 13 residues. The germline CDR1 and CDR2 sequences are KGHSH and LQKENI. The CDR3 region has the DNA TGTGCCAGCTCAGCCACAGGGGTTCGCGAGCAGTACTTC. This translates into CASSATGVREQYF. The full variable domain, with the rest looked up from reference TRBV18 and TRBJ2-7, is NAGVMQNPRHLVRRRGQEARLRCSPMKGHSHVYWYRQLPEEGLKFMVYLQKENIIDESGMPKERFSAEFPKEGPSILRIQQVVRGDSAAYFCASSATGVREQYFGPGTRLTVT.

V is TRBV7-2 and J is TRBJ1-4; D gene ambiguous. The CDR3 has 15 amino acids. V lost 5 bases and J 8 bases, leaving 18 bases between the germline ends. Germline V gives CDR1 SGHTA, CDR2 FQGNSA. In DNA form, the CDR3 reads TGTGCCAGCAGCCTTGGCCCGGGAGGAGGGGAAAAACTGTTTTTT. It is translated as CASSLGPGGGEKLFF.

V usage is TRBV5-1 and J usage is TRBJ2-7, with TRBD2 matching over 9 bases. The CDR3 spans 16 residues. J lost 0 bases, V lost 0 bases, and 4 bases had no gene match. Per germline, CDR1 SGHRS and CDR2 YFSETQ. CDR3 nucleotide sequence: TGCGCCAGCAGCTTGGATAATAGCGGGGGCTCCTACGAGCAGTACTTC. Its protein is CASSLDNSGGSYEQYF.

The V call is TRBV18, the J call TRBJ2-5, with no clear D. There are 12 residues in the CDR3. Germline CDR1 KGHSH, CDR2 LQKENI. V was trimmed by 4 bases and J by 5 bases, leaving 8 bases between them. CDR3 amino acids: CASSRIQETQYF. CDR3 DNA sequence: TGTGCCAGCTCACGGATTCAGGAGACCCAGTACTTC.

This chain joins TRBV10-3 and TRBJ2-2, with D possibly TRBD1 on 5 matching bases. Deletions cut 5 bases from V and 5 bases from J, with 15 bases between. CDR3 size: 15 residues. Per the germline V gene, CDR1 is ENHRY and CDR2 is SYGVKD. The CDR3 DNA is TGTGCCATCAGTTCCCAAGGGGTCGGGACCGGGGAGCTGTTTTTT. Encoded protein: CAISSQGVGTGELFF.

The chain combines TRBV6-6 with TRBJ2-7; 9 nucleotides align to TRBD1. The CDR3 extends over 15 amino acids. Losses at the gene ends were 4 bases for V and 0 bases for J; bases not matched to a gene: 4. CDR1 is MNHNY, CDR2 SVGAGI, per germline (reference sequence). The CDR3 DNA is TGTGCCAGCAGTTCTACAGGGGGCCACTCCTACGAGCAGTACTTC. It yields the protein CASSSTGGHSYEQYF.

The J gene is TRBJ1-1, the V gene TRBV30; D not certain. This CDR3 comprises 12 residues. V dropped 1 base and J dropped 4 bases, with 7 bases sitting between them. CDR1 is GTSNPN and CDR2 is SVGIG in the germline V gene (reference sequence). In DNA, the CDR3 is TGTGCCTGGAGTGGATCGGTCACTGAAGCTTTCTTT. Translated, it gives CAWSGSVTEAFF.

This clone has only one observation. V gene TRBV25-1 combines with J gene TRBJ2-5, with 8 bases matching TRBD1. The CDR3 spans 13 residues. CDR1 is MGHDK, CDR2 SYGVNS, per germline. Trimming took 1 base from V and 5 from J; bases not matched to a gene: 0. Here the CDR3 DNA reads TGTGCCAGCAGTGAATGGACAGGGGAGACCCAGTACTTC. Its translation is CASSEWTGETQYF.

Note on this clone: Other DNA sequences in this specimen translate into the identical CDR3. The chain is built from TRBV6-5 and TRBJ2-7; D assignment may be TRBD1 or TRBD2 (7 bases each). This CDR3 spans 14 amino acids. Germline assignment: CDR1 MNHEY and CDR2 SVGAGI. V shed 4 bases and J shed 3 bases, with 13 bases lying between them. Written as DNA, the CDR3 is TGTGCCAGCAGTTCCCAGGGGGGGGTCTACGAGCAGTACTTC. Its protein is CASSSQGGVYEQYF.

Of note for this clone: The sample contains more than one DNA sequence encoding this CDR3. The chain is built from TRBV5-1 and TRBJ2-1, with D unresolved. CDR1 and CDR2 from the germline V gene are SGHRS and YFSETQ. There are 13 residues in the CDR3. Trimming left V 4 bases short and J 5 bases short, with 10 bases between. CDR3 in amino acids: CASSLGLNNEQFF. CDR3 DNA: TGCGCCAGCAGCCTAGGATTAAACAATGAGCAGTTCTTC.

This chain links TRBV5-6 with TRBJ1-3; weak D call: TRBD1 (5 bases). Trimming cost V 3 bases and J 0 bases, with 7 bases left between them. The length of the CDR3 is 14 residues. In germline, CDR1 is SGHDT, CDR2 YYEEEE. The CDR3 loop reads CASSSGYSGNTIYF. Here the CDR3 DNA reads TGTGCCAGCAGCTCAGGGTACTCTGGAAACACCATATATTTT.

V and J are TRBV7-2 and TRBJ1-1, with D perhaps matching TRBD1 (5 bases). Germline CDR1 SGHTA, CDR2 FQGNSA. Trimming shortened V by 6 bases and J by 4 bases, and 18 bases separated the two germline ends. This CDR3 contains 15 residues. The CDR3 bases are TGTGCCAGCAGGGGACCGGGATCTGGGACCACTGAAGCTTTCTTT. Its protein product is CASRGPGSGTTEAFF. The full variable domain, rest sourced from reference TRBV7-2 and TRBJ1-1, is GAGVSQSPSNKVTEKGKDVELRCDPISGHTALYWYRQSLGQGLEFLIYFQGNSAPDKSGLPSDRFSAERTGGSVSTLTIQRTQQEDSAVYLCASRGPGSGTTEAFFGQGTRLTVV.

The chain's CDR3 is CASSYVAGGPSDTQYF. The CDR3 coding sequence is TGTGCCAGCAGTTACGTAGCGGGAGGGCCATCAGATACGCAGTATTTT. The chain joins TRBV6-6 to TRBJ2-3; 11 bases agree with TRBD2. The CDR3 sequence is 16 residues long. The junction had 5 bases not matched to a gene; V was cut back by 2 bases and J by 4 bases. In germline, CDR1 is MNHNY, CDR2 SVGAGI (reference sequence).